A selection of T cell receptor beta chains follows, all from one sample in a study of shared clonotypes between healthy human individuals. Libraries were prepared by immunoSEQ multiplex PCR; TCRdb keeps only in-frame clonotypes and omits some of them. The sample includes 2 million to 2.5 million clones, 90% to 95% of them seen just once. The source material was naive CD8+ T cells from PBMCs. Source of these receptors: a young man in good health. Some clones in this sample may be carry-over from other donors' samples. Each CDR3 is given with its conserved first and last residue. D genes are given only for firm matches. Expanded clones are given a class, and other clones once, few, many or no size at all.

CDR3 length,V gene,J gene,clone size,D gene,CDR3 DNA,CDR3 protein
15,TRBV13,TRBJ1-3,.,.,TGTGCCAGCAGCTTGGGTAAAAGGCCTGGAAACACCATATATTTT,CASSLGKRPGNTIYF
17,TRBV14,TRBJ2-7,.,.,TGTGCCAGCAGCCAAGGGGACCCACGACCACCCGACGACGAGCAGTACTTC,CASSQGDPRPPDDEQYF
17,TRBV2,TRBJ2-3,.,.,TGTGCCAGCAGTGGTGACGGGGCGATGGCTAGCACAGATACGCAGTATTTT,CASSGDGAMASTDTQYF
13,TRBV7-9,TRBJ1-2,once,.,TGTGCCAGCAGCTTAGAACAGGTCGACGGCTACACCTTC,CASSLEQVDGYTF
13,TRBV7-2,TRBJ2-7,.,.,TGTGCCAGCAGTACGGGCCTATCCTACGAGCAGTACTTC,CASSTGLSYEQYF
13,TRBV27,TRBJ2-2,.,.,TGTGCCAGCAGTTTTGTGGGCCCCGGGGAGCTGTTTTTT,CASSFVGPGELFF
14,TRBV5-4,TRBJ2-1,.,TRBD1,TGTGCCAGCAGCTCCGACAGGGGGCACGTTGAGCAGTTCTTC,CASSSDRGHVEQFF
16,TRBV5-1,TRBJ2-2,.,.,TGCGCCAGCAGCCCACGCCTAAGTCTGAACACCGGGGAGCTGTTTTTT,CASSPRLSLNTGELFF
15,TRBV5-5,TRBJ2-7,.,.,TGTGCCAGCAGCTTGGGTAACAGAAAACTACCACCCGAGGGCTTC,CASSLGNRKLPPEGF
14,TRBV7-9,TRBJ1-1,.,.,TGTGCCAGCAGCTTAGCACAGGGATACACTGAAGCTTTCTTT,CASSLAQGYTEAFF
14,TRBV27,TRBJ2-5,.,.,TGTGCCAGCAGTTCGGTGTCGTACCAAGAGACCCAGTACTTC,CASSSVSYQETQYF
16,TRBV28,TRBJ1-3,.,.,TGTGCCAGCAGTCCTACACAAGAGAACTCTGGAAACACCATATATTTT,CASSPTQENSGNTIYF
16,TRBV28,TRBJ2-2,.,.,TGTGCCAGCAGTCCTCGGACACTTTCGAACACCGGGGAGCTGTTTTTT,CASSPRTLSNTGELFF
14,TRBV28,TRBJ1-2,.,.,TGTGCCAGCAGTTTAAGGCAGCCATTCTATGGCTACACCTTC,CASSLRQPFYGYTF
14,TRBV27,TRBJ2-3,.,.,TGTGCCAGCAGCCCTTGGACAGAAACAGATACGCAGTATTTT,CASSPWTETDTQYF
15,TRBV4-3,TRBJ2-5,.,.,TGCGCCAGCAGCCAAGGGGCAGGACTTGGGGAGACCCAGTACTTC,CASSQGAGLGETQYF
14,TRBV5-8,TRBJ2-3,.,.,TGTGCCAGCAGCTTCGGTCTCGGTACAGATACGCAGTATTTT,CASSFGLGTDTQYF